Sequencing of this T cell receptor (beta chain) was carried out in a study of PD-1 blockade in classical Hodgkin lymphoma. CDR1 and CDR2 from the germline V gene are MNHEY and SMNVEV (reference sequence). Deletions cut 2 bases from V and 5 bases from J, with 9 bases between. The length of the CDR3 is 13 residues. Clones were read by immunoSEQ multiplex PCR, and TCRdb kept only the in-frame ones, dropping some. The sample lists tens of thousands of clones; approximately 83% were seen once. Each of the patients experienced relapse following autologous stem cell transplantation, and their brentuximab vedotin exposure differed. Magnetic negative selection was used to purify CD4+ T cells from PBMCs that had been thawed.

This receptor was taken from a human donor with classical Hodgkin lymphoma. Sequencing was performed on CD4+ T cells from blood, taken at baseline. V and J are TRBV27 and TRBJ1-2; unclear D gene. The chain's CDR3 is CASSLEGRYGYTF. As DNA, the CDR3 is TGTGCCAGCAGTTTAGAGGGAAGGTATGGCTACACCTTC.